This T cell receptor (beta chain) is from a study of cytomegalovirus exposure and HLA in healthy donors. The germline gives CDR1 SGHRS, CDR2 YFSETQ. CDR3 size: 15 residues. The ends were cut back, 0 bases at V and 5 bases at J, with 12 bases in the middle. Primers: 60 Vbeta forward and 13 Jbeta reverse. TCRdb's copy holds only in-frame clones and misses some; the assay was immunoSEQ multiplex PCR. This sample has 120,000 or so clones, with about 68% found just once. This receptor was identified in a middle-aged man in good health and CMV-seropositive. J is TRBJ1-5 and V is TRBV5-1; D is perhaps TRBD1 (6 bases). Sequencing was performed on PBMCs. DNA of the CDR3: TGCGCCAGCAGCTTGGTGGCGGGGGCGCATCAGCCCCAGCATTTT. Translation: CASSLVAGAHQPQHF.